This T cell receptor (beta chain) was retrieved from a study of blood T cell repertoires in COVID-19. The repertoire was sequenced with immunoSEQ multiplex PCR; TCRdb's copy has only in-frame clones and lacks some. The sample has 120,000 or so clones, about 80% seen once. This CDR3 has 13 residues. Germline CDR1 is MGHRA and CDR2 is YSYEKL. The V end was cut by 1 base, the J end by 9 bases, with 12 bases between. V is TRBV4-1 and J is TRBJ1-1, with unresolved D. Specimen: peripheral blood. This sequence was found in a human donor in a cohort sampled during active COVID-19. The CDR3 sequence is CASSQVVVRKAFF. Here the CDR3 DNA reads TGCGCCAGCAGCCAAGTCGTCGTCCGTAAAGCTTTCTTT.